A single T cell receptor beta chain is shown here with its context. The antigen remains undetermined. There are 14 residues in the CDR3. The V gene's germline CDR1 is ENHRY and CDR2 SYGVKD. The V and J ends lost 7 bases and 4 bases respectively, with 16 bases between them. The assay was immunoSEQ multiplex PCR, and TCRdb's table has in-frame clones only and misses some. Of about 130,000 clones in the sample, about 89% were seen once. These data belong to a study of T cells in localized non-small cell lung cancer. Regarding the study as a whole: Greater blood T cell density accompanied longer overall survival. In adjacent lung appeared a median around 55 of the top 100 tumor clones. Heterogeneity is still possible, as just one tumor region was sequenced. Uninvolved adjacent lung had more T cell clonality than any other tissue, topping tumor.

The sample in question was peripheral blood, obtained before any cancer treatment. This rearrangement joins TRBV10-3 to TRBJ1-2; no definite D call. The TCR comes from a female donor aged 60 or older with stage I lung adenocarcinoma. The CDR3 is CAITAPERGYGYTF. For the CDR3, the DNA is TGTGCCATCACGGCCCCCGAACGAGGCTATGGCTACACCTTC.